This TCR beta chain stems from a study of CD8 T cells in ankylosing spondylitis. General study points: Reactive arthritis synovial fluid and blood were previously reported to contain some motif variants. Ankylosing spondylitis blood appeared to carry a characteristic TCR beta motif of under ten highly homologous variants. Clones linked to disease, bearing a CD8+ phenotype, were relatively rare in peripheral blood.

TCRdb analysed the 5' RACE reads with MiXCR anew, one entry per CDR3 protein. The sample has 150,000 to 200,000 distinct CDR3 sequences; 9.5% to 13% are singletons. This clonotype was recorded many times. Its antigen is not identified. The receptor's source is a male donor with ankylosing spondylitis or in good health (not recorded which). Material for sequencing was blood, either unsorted or a sorted T cell fraction (not recorded which).

CDR3 protein: CASSPTSGGTGELFF. The CDR3 DNA sequence: TGTGCCAGCAGCCCGACTAGCGGGGGGACCGGGGAGCTGTTTTTT. The chain uses TRBV12-3 or TRBV12-4 and TRBJ2-2; 13 nucleotides match TRBD2. V lost 6 bases, J lost 5 bases, and 3 bases stayed unmatched. This CDR3 spans 15 amino acids.